A selection of T cell receptor beta chains follows, all from one sample in a study of shared clonotypes between healthy human individuals. The repertoire was sequenced with immunoSEQ multiplex PCR; TCRdb's copy has only in-frame clones and lacks some. This table holds 2 million to 2.5 million clones, less than 95% found once. Sequencing was performed on naive CD4+ T cells from PBMCs. The receptors shown here come from a man between 18 and 29 years old in good health. Some clones in this sample may be carry-over from other donors' samples. The CDR3 runs from the conserved cysteine through the conserved F or W.

j_call v_call cdr3_aa
TRBJ1-1 TRBV7-7 CASSLEVNTEAFF
TRBJ1-2 TRBV28 CASSFMQGAGNYGYTF
TRBJ1-5 TRBV27 CASSAASTGGPRPQHF
TRBJ2-1 TRBV11-2 CASSLGGLGYEQFF
TRBJ2-7 TRBV5-1 CASSLVAGRDEQYF
TRBJ1-1 TRBV19 CASSGGRKNTEAFF
TRBJ1-4 TRBV28 CASLTMDARGKLFF
TRBJ2-1 TRBV28 CASGVGSYNEQFF
TRBJ1-2 TRBV2 CASSGSIGVSYGYTF
TRBJ2-3 TRBV7-8 CASSGRVTTDTQYF
TRBJ2-7 TRBV5-6 CASSRRPRQGRYEQYF
TRBJ1-2 TRBV4-1 CASSLQVQGGYTF
TRBJ2-5 TRBV7-3 CASSRARGETQYF
TRBJ2-3 TRBV10-3 CAISGVSTDTQYF
TRBJ1-2 TRBV27 CASSLNGHANYGYTF